Sequencing of this TCR beta chain was carried out in a study of identical twins. Study observations and caveats: Invariant MAIT and iNKT cells could partly confound zero-insertion analyses.

V dropped 3 bases and J dropped 6; count of bases not matched to a gene: 7. The CDR3 is 15 amino acids. Germline loops: CDR1 DFQATT, CDR2 SNEGSKA (reference sequence). This clonotype occurred a few times. The antigen is not known. TCRdb recomputed calls from the 5' RACE reads with MiXCR, one row per CDR3 protein. The top ten clones hold about 0.91% of a sample with 400,000 to 650,000 distinct CDR3 sequences, approximately 22% of them seen once. This sample was also put to use in a study of T cells expressing NK-cell markers. That paper states: With an anti-gamma-delta TCR antibody, sorting in several experiments was kept to alpha-beta TCR T cells. Top CD8+ clonotypes included the dominant CD3+CD56+NKG2C+ clonotypes in several donors. Where several donors were concerned, these clonotypes also led the CD3+CD56-NKG2C+ fraction.

The sequenced sample was CD4+ T cells sorted from blood. The chain employs TRBV20-1 and TRBJ2-1; TRBD1 aligns across 11 bases. The receptor was derived from a woman between 18 and 29 years old in good health. The DNA of the CDR3 is TGCAGTGCTAGGACCGGGACAGGGGGAATCAATGAGCAGTTCTTC. Its protein product is CSARTGTGGINEQFF.